The present entry profiles one T cell receptor beta chain with its context. Its antigen remains unidentified. These data come from a study of T cell repertoires in cytomegalovirus infection. Study as a whole: Public signatures in TCR beta pointed to CMV infection and matching HLA type. Findings of the study overall: HLA-C-restricted TCR beta clonotypes specific for CMV led the ex vivo response. Summed frequency of public TCR beta families distinguished CMV carriers with the relevant HLA.

The CDR3 runs 14 residues. The germline V gene has CDR1 KGHDR and CDR2 SFDVKD. With V trimmed by 4 bases and J by 7 bases, 4 bases remained unmatched. TCRdb reprocessed the reads via MiXCR and lists one record per CDR3 protein. This table holds about 530,000 distinct CDR3 sequences, about 25% found once. Sample: PBMCs. This receptor was obtained from a human donor in good health (CMV status not recorded). Some clones in this sample may be carry-over from other donors' samples. This chain links TRBV24-1 with TRBJ2-1, with 9 bases matching TRBD1. The DNA for the CDR3 is TGTGCCACCAGTGAACCTGGGACAGGGAATGAGCAGTTCTTC. Translating it yields CATSEPGTGNEQFF.